This TCR beta chain was profiled in a study of blood T cell repertoires in COVID-19. Across the whole study: COVID-19 samples from acute and convalescent phases originated in the United States, Italy and Spain. T cells, B-cell-depleted T cells, or PBMCs provided the cDNA or gDNA that served as material.

In this sample, this clone turned up a few times. Original handling: Reference gene primer amplification in the assay estimated nucleated cell counts. TCRdb's copy holds only in-frame clones and misses some; the assay was immunoSEQ multiplex PCR. V and J calls plus clone size are reproduced from that table; the DNA served to infer D and trimming. The profile shows tens of thousands of clones, less than 95% of them singletons. V lost 5 bases, J lost 0 bases, and 19 bases stayed unmatched. Germline assignment: CDR1 LGHNT and CDR2 FRNRAP. The CDR3 has 19 residues. The sequenced sample was peripheral blood. The chain uses TRBV12-5 and TRBJ2-7, with TRBD1 identical over 7 bases. The receptor comes from a woman aged 45 to 65 in a cohort sampled during active COVID-19. CDR3 in DNA: TGTGCTAGTGGTCCGAAAACAGGGACAGAAATGGGAACCTCCTACGAGCAGTACTTC. It yields the protein CASGPKTGTEMGTSYEQYF.